The T cell receptor beta chain under discussion was sequenced for a study of control samples from healthy donors and cancer patients. V trimming: 4 bases; J trimming: 0 bases; junction bases outside the gene matches: 7. Germline CDR1 and CDR2: LNHDA and SQIVND (reference sequence). CDR3 length equals 18 residues. Generated by immunoSEQ multiplex PCR, the TCRdb table keeps only in-frame clones and is missing some. Of 210,000 or so clones detected, around 93% appear once; the ten largest clones hold less than 2%. The chain joins TRBV19 to TRBJ2-7; 15 bases map to TRBD2. The receptor was derived from a man between 25 and 39 years old in good health. Sample: blood. For the CDR3, the DNA is TGTGCCAGTAGTAACGGGGGACTAGCGGGGGGCCACTCCTACGAGCAGTACTTC. It translates to CASSNGGLAGGHSYEQYF.